This T cell receptor (beta chain) was recorded in a study of blood T cell repertoires in COVID-19. At the level of the study: COVID-19 samples collected from the United States, Italy and Spain covered acute and convalescent phases. Nucleic acid was either cDNA or gDNA, and it came from T cells, B-cell-depleted T cells, or PBMCs.

Authors' methods: Reference gene primers were amplified, and this amplification served to estimate nucleated cell counts. The protocol was immunoSEQ multiplex PCR, while the TCRdb copy is restricted to in-frame clones and leaves out a portion. V and J calls and clone size are as listed in that table; D and trimming were resolved from the DNA. The table lists 150,000 to 200,000 clones, roughly nine tenths of them singletons. Germline V CDR1 and CDR2: GTSNPN, SVGIG (reference sequence). Germline trimming cut 7 bases from V and 8 bases from J; bases unmatched to any gene: 3. The CDR3 contains 10 residues.

V gene TRBV30 combines with J gene TRBJ1-2; 8 bases fit TRBD1. Sequenced input: peripheral blood. The TCR sequence derives from a woman between 70 and 85 years old with acute or convalescent COVID-19. As DNA, the CDR3 is TGTGCCTTACAGGGGGAAGGCTACACCTTC. Protein: CALQGEGYTF.